The 13 T cell receptor beta chains below all came from one sample that was sequenced in a study of a mutant IDH1 vaccine in newly diagnosed glioma. The repertoire was sequenced with immunoSEQ multiplex PCR; TCRdb's copy has only in-frame clones and lacks some. The table records around 56,000 clones, roughly 81% of them present only once. Time point here: week 23, last vaccination. With topical imiquimod, each dose of the vaccine consisted of 300 ug of mutant IDH1 20-mer peptide. Their antigens remain unidentified. The starting material was PBMCs, obtained from a glioma patient whose treatment included an IDH1 peptide vaccine. These receptors came from a woman aged 40 to 50 with glioma. Some clones in this sample may be carry-over from other donors' samples.

This chain joins TRBV5-1 and TRBJ2-5; a weak D match, TRBD1 (6 bases). The CDR3 is made up of 17 amino acids. The V gene's germline CDR1 is SGHRS and CDR2 YFSETQ. The germline V and J ends were trimmed by 4 bases and 7 bases, with 26 bases remaining between them. In DNA form, the CDR3 reads TGCGCCAGCAGCCCTGGGTTTAGTGGACAGTACAAAGGGACCCAGTACTTC. Protein sequence: CASSPGFSGQYKGTQYF.

The rearrangement joins TRBV30 to TRBJ1-2; D remains ambiguous. The length of the CDR3 is 14 residues. Germline values: CDR1 GTSNPN, CDR2 SVGIG (reference sequence). Trimming took off 4 bases at V and 8 bases at J, with 20 bases between the two ends. CDR3: CAWIEDRNLRGYTF. In DNA, the CDR3 is TGTGCCTGGATTGAGGACCGGAATCTTCGAGGCTACACCTTC.

This sequence joins TRBV6-5 and TRBJ1-5; 11 positions match TRBD1. Germline assignment: CDR1 MNHEY and CDR2 SVGAGI. The V and J ends lost 4 bases and 4 bases, in that order; junction bases with no gene match: 6. This CDR3 comprises 16 residues. DNA for the CDR3: TGTGCCAGCAGTTCTGCGGGACAGGGGGATAATCAGCCCCAGCATTTT. Amino acids: CASSSAGQGDNQPQHF.

The chain employs TRBV28 and TRBJ2-5; a weak D match, TRBD2 (7 bases). Germline lookup yields CDR1 MDHEN and CDR2 SYDVKM. Trimming removed 6 bases at V and 5 bases at J, with 19 bases between. There are 15 residues in the CDR3. CDR3: CASRSAGAGEETQYF. CDR3 nucleotide sequence: TGTGCCAGCAGGAGTGCGGGGGCCGGAGAGGAGACCCAGTACTTC.

The chain joins TRBV5-6 to TRBJ1-3; the D is unclear. The V and J ends lost 4 bases and 4 bases respectively, with 15 bases between them. This CDR3 comprises 15 residues. The germline gives CDR1 SGHDT, CDR2 YYEEEE. CDR3 nucleotide sequence: TGTGCCAGCAGCCGGTCCCAGGCGGGAGGAAACACCATATATTTT. This sequence encodes CASSRSQAGGNTIYF.

The chain recombines TRBV7-3 with TRBJ2-3, with TRBD2 matching 8 bases. Losses at the gene ends were 4 bases for V and 6 bases for J; bases not matched to a gene: 9. The V gene's germline CDR1 is SGHTA and CDR2 FQGTGA. This CDR3 comprises 15 residues. The CDR3 DNA reads as TGTGCCAGCAGCTCCTCGAGCGGGGGAGCGGATACGCAGTATTTT. Translation: CASSSSSGGADTQYF.

The V call is TRBV6-5, the J call TRBJ1-2, with a tentative D call TRBD1 (5 bases). This CDR3 has 14 residues. Per the germline V gene, CDR1 is MNHEY and CDR2 is SVGAGI. V was clipped by 10 bases and J by 0 bases, with 15 bases between them. CDR3 in DNA: TGTGCCACCAAAACAGGAACTGCTAACTATGGCTACACCTTC. This codes for CATKTGTANYGYTF.

J is TRBJ1-1 and V is TRBV29-1; perhaps TRBD1 as D (5 bases). Germline loops: CDR1 SQVTM, CDR2 ANQGSEA. V was clipped by 3 bases and J by 4 bases, with 6 bases between them. This CDR3 region has 11 residues. CDR3 sequence reads: CSVETATEAFF. CDR3 in DNA: TGCAGCGTTGAGACAGCCACTGAAGCTTTCTTT.

CDR3 residues: CASSIVLDYEQYF. The DNA of the CDR3 is TGTGCCAGTAGTATAGTGCTAGATTACGAGCAGTACTTC. The chain carries TRBV19 and TRBJ2-7; D gene ambiguous. The germline V and J ends were trimmed by 1 base and 4 bases, with 8 bases remaining between them. CDR3 length equals 13 residues. Germline assignment: CDR1 LNHDA and CDR2 SQIVND (reference sequence).

The V gene is TRBV27, the J gene TRBJ1-2, with TRBD1 matching over 7 bases. After removal of 8 bases from V and 8 bases from J, the junction contained 11 bases not matched to a gene. The CDR3 contains 13 residues. Germline CDR1 reads MNHEY; CDR2 reads SMNVEV (reference sequence). DNA of the CDR3: TGTGCCAGCGCCCGGGACAGTTCAGCGGGCTACACCTTC. It specifies CASARDSSAGYTF.

The chain couples TRBV7-2 to TRBJ1-1; D unclear. The CDR3 runs 14 residues. Germline assignment: CDR1 SGHTA and CDR2 FQGNSA. Trimming removed 8 bases from V and 5 bases from J, with 18 bases in between. CDR3 residues: CASGRARVVTEAFF. CDR3 coding DNA: TGTGCCAGCGGGCGGGCTAGGGTTGTGACTGAAGCTTTCTTT.

The CDR3 sequence is CASGPSILGTIYF. CDR3 nucleotides: TGCGCCAGCGGGCCTTCTATTCTGGGCACCATATATTTT. The chain recombines TRBV10-2 with TRBJ1-3; no definite D call. The CDR3 is made up of 13 amino acids. V was trimmed by 8 bases and J by 9 bases, leaving 17 bases between them. Germline CDR1 WSHSY, CDR2 SAAADI.

The rearrangement joins TRBV2 to TRBJ1-6; 7 bases align to TRBD1. Germline V lookup: CDR1 SNHLY, CDR2 FYNNEI. This CDR3 region has 14 residues. The trim removed 5 bases at V and 10 bases at J, leaving 8 bases unmatched. CDR3 protein: CASSPTGVGSPLHF. CDR3 nucleotide sequence: TGTGCCAGCAGTCCCACAGGGGTGGGGTCACCCCTCCACTTT. The complete variable domain, with remaining parts taken from reference TRBV2 and TRBJ1-6, reads EPEVTQTPSHQVTQMGQEVILRCVPISNHLYFYWYRQILGQKVEFLVSFYNNEISEKSEIFDDQFSVERPDGSNFTLKIRSTKLEDSAMYFCASSPTGVGSPLHFGNGTRLTVT.